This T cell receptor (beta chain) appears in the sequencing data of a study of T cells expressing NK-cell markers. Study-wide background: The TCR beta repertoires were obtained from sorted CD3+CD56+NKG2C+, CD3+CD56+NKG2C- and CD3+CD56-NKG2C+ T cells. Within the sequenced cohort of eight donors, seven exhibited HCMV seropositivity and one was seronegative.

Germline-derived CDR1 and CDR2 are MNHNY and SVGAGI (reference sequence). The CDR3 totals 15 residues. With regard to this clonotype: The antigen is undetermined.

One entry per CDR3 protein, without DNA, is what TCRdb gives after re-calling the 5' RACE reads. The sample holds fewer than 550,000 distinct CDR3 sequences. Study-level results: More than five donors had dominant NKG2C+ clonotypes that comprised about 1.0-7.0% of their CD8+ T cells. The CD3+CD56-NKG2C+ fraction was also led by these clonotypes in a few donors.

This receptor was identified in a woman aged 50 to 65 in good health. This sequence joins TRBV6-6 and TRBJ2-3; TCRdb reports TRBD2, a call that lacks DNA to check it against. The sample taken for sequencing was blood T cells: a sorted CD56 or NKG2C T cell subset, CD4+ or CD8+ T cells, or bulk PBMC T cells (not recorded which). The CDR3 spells CASTRLGVMADTQYF.